This entry concerns a single T cell receptor (beta chain). The sample originates from a study of regulatory T cells in long-lasting Graves disease. The CDR3 consists of 14 residues. The germline V gene encodes CDR1 MNHEY and CDR2 SVGAGI. Trimming removed 2 bases at V and 4 bases at J, with 12 bases between. Researchers made TCR beta libraries by using iRepertoire HTBI primers and running Arm-PCR on CDR3 regions. Via MiXCR, TCRdb re-called the multiplex PCR reads, giving one row per CDR3 protein. The table lists about 450,000 distinct CDR3 sequences, around a quarter of them singletons. Sample time point: persistent/refractory GD, antithyroid drugs over 5 years with positive TRAb. After RNA was extracted from PBMCs, the TCR library was made from it. Guidelines of the American Thyroid Association were used to diagnose Graves' disease.

The source is a female donor with Graves disease. The chain joins TRBV6-5 to TRBJ2-7; the D gene is possibly TRBD1 (6 bases). The input for sequencing was peripheral blood mononuclear cells (PBMCs), taken when the disease was refractory, from a patient treated with antithyroid drugs. DNA of the CDR3: TGTGCCAGCAGTTACGTGGGGGCGAGTTACGAGCAGTACTTC. It encodes CASSYVGASYEQYF.